This is a list of T cell receptor beta chains from one sample in a study of regulatory T cells in long-lasting Graves disease. MiXCR, run by TCRdb on the multiplex PCR reads, gives a single entry per CDR3 protein. The sample lists about 400,000 distinct CDR3 sequences; 15% were seen once. Separately, the same data were catalogued under a study of T cells in Graves' hyperthyroidism and ophthalmopathy.

The sequencing used peripheral blood mononuclear cells (PBMCs), collected at new diagnosis, from a patient treated with antithyroid drugs. The receptors stem from a woman aged 40 to 50 with Graves disease. CDR3s include the opening cysteine and the closing phenylalanine or tryptophan. Each record gives: V gene, CDR3 length, J gene, D gene, clone size, CDR3 DNA, CDR3 protein. The D gene is left open where the match is weak. Clone size appears in some rows only: once, few, many, or a class for an expanded clone.

V: TRBV18
length: 15
J: TRBJ2-7
D: -
size: many
DNA: TGTGCCAGCTCACCCCCGGTTGGGGGGCCCTACGAGCAGTACTTC
CDR3: CASSPPVGGPYEQYF

V: TRBV6-1
length: 14
J: TRBJ2-3
D: TRBD1
size: -
DNA: TGTGCCAGCAGGGGGACAGGGGACACAGATACGCAGTATTTT
CDR3: CASRGTGDTDTQYF

V: TRBV28
length: 17
J: TRBJ1-5
D: TRBD1
size: many
DNA: TGTGCCAGCAGTCCCGGGACAGGCCTTTATAGCAATCAGCCCCAGCATTTT
CDR3: CASSPGTGLYSNQPQHF

V: TRBV20-1
length: 16
J: TRBJ2-7
D: TRBD2
size: few
DNA: TGCAGTGCTAGACCCAAGCTGACTAGCGAGATCTACGAGCAGTACTTC
CDR3: CSARPKLTSEIYEQYF

V: TRBV10-3
length: 14
J: TRBJ2-1
D: -
size: many
DNA: TGTGCCATCTCAGAACAGGGTATCAACAATGAGCAGTTCTTC
CDR3: CAISEQGINNEQFF

V: TRBV28
length: 18
J: TRBJ1-1
D: -
size: few
DNA: TGTGCCAGCAGTTTAGGTCGGGGGAGTACGGGGTATAACACTGAAGCTTTCTTT
CDR3: CASSLGRGSTGYNTEAFF

V: TRBV28
length: 13
J: TRBJ2-7
D: -
size: many
DNA: TGTGCCAGCAGTTTCGTGGGGGTTTACGAGCAGTACTTC
CDR3: CASSFVGVYEQYF

V: TRBV20-1
length: 13
J: TRBJ1-5
D: -
size: many
DNA: TGCAGTGCTAGAGTGGGCGGAAATCAGCCCCAGCATTTT
CDR3: CSARVGGNQPQHF

V: TRBV20-1
length: 15
J: TRBJ1-6
D: -
size: many
DNA: TGCAGTGCTAGAGACAGAAGGCAGCATAATTCACCCCTCCACTTT
CDR3: CSARDRRQHNSPLHF

V: TRBV5-4
length: 16
J: TRBJ2-2
D: TRBD2
size: -
DNA: TGTGCCAGCAGGATGACTAGCGGGAGTTACACCGGGGAGCTGTTTTTT
CDR3: CASRMTSGSYTGELFF

V: TRBV5-5
length: 14
J: TRBJ1-1
D: TRBD1
size: -
DNA: TGTGCCAGCAGCTTCCCCAGGGGGCCCACTGAAGCTTTCTTT
CDR3: CASSFPRGPTEAFF

V: TRBV6-1
length: 14
J: TRBJ1-1
D: -
size: many
DNA: TGTGCCAGCAGCGGGGCTCGGTTGAACACTGAAGCTTTCTTT
CDR3: CASSGARLNTEAFF

V: TRBV7-2
length: 16
J: TRBJ2-2
D: TRBD2
size: many
DNA: TGTGCCAGCAGCGCCCGGACTAGCGGGAGGACCGGGGAGCTGTTTTTT
CDR3: CASSARTSGRTGELFF